A selection of T cell receptor beta chains follows, all from one sample in a study of immune cell composition in non-small cell lung cancer. Produced via immunoSEQ multiplex PCR; TCRdb's table is partial and in-frame only. This table holds approximately 4,300 clones, approximately 76% found once. Sequenced input: lung tumor tissue. Every receptor here comes from a human donor with non-small cell lung cancer. Both conserved end residues are part of each CDR3. A D gene is named only where the DNA matches it firmly. Size tells how often a clone was seen (once, few, many) or the class of an expanded clone, and some rows leave it out.

clone_size	d_call	j_call	v_call	cdr3_nt	cdr3_aa
few	TRBD2	TRBJ2-2	TRBV10-3	TGTGCCATCAGTCGAACCGGGACTAGCGGGAACACCGGGGAGCTGTTTTTT	CAISRTGTSGNTGELFF
.	TRBD1	TRBJ1-2	TRBV29-1	TGCAGCGTGGGAGAGGGGGACAGGAGCTATGGCTACACCTTC	CSVGEGDRSYGYTF
few	TRBD1	TRBJ1-1	TRBV30	TGTGCCTGGAGTGTATGGACAGGCCTGAACACTGAAGCTTTCTTT	CAWSVWTGLNTEAFF
.	TRBD1	TRBJ1-1	TRBV7-9	TGTGCCAGCAGCTTAGACTTGACAGGGGAGGACACTGAAGCTTTCTTT	CASSLDLTGEDTEAFF
few	TRBD2	TRBJ2-1	TRBV5-1	TGCGCCAGCAGCTCCCCGACTAGCGGGAGTTCTCTATACTACAATGAGCAGTTCTTC	CASSSPTSGSSLYYNEQFF
.	TRBD2	TRBJ2-5	TRBV27	TGTGCCAGCAGATCTGCGGGAGTAGGGGAGACCCAGTACTTC	CASRSAGVGETQYF
once	TRBD1	TRBJ1-1	TRBV28	TGTGCCAGCAGTAGGGACAGGGGAGGTGACACTGAAGCTTTCTTT	CASSRDRGGDTEAFF
.	.	TRBJ2-2	TRBV5-1	TGCGCCAGCAGCTTGACAGTAACCGGGGAGCTGTTTTTT	CASSLTVTGELFF
.	TRBD1	TRBJ1-2	TRBV5-1	TGCGCCAGCAGCCAAACAGGGGGCCATGGCTACACCTTC	CASSQTGGHGYTF
.	.	TRBJ2-3	TRBV7-2	TGTGCCAGCAGTCCTGGTTTCGGGGATACGCAGTATTTT	CASSPGFGDTQYF
.	TRBD1	TRBJ2-3	TRBV5-6	TGTGCCAGCAGCGGACAGGGAGCTGGTACGCAGTATTTT	CASSGQGAGTQYF
.	.	TRBJ2-5	TRBV7-7	TGTGCTAGCAGCCCCCTTGGGGAGGCCCAAGAGACCCAGTACTTC	CASSPLGEAQETQYF
.	TRBD1	TRBJ1-1	TRBV28	TGTGCCAGCACTCCCGGACAGGGGGGAGGCACTGAAGCTTTCTTT	CASTPGQGGGTEAFF
.	.	TRBJ1-5	TRBV15	TGTGCCACCAGCAGAGATTTGGCAGGTCTCAATCAGCCCCAGCATTTT	CATSRDLAGLNQPQHF
.	TRBD1	TRBJ1-6	TRBV6-5	TGTGCCAGCAGTTGGGACAGGGGGCTTAATGATTCACCCCTCCACTTT	CASSWDRGLNDSPLHF
.	TRBD1	TRBJ2-7	TRBV5-5	TGTGCCAGCAGCCGCCCCGGGACAGGGTACTACGAGCAGTACTTC	CASSRPGTGYYEQYF
.	.	TRBJ2-5	TRBV4-1	TGCGCCAGCAGCCCCCCGGGACATAGAGGAGAGACCCAGTACTTC	CASSPPGHRGETQYF
.	.	TRBJ2-1	TRBV7-9	TGTGCCAGCAGCCCGTACAATGAGCAGTTCTTC	CASSPYNEQFF
once	.	TRBJ1-5	TRBV19	TGTGCCAGTAGATTGTCGGGACACGGCCCTCAGCCCCAGCATTTT	CASRLSGHGPQPQHF
.	.	TRBJ2-3	TRBV19	TGTGCCAGTCGAAGCGGAGCAGATACGCAGTATTTT	CASRSGADTQYF
.	.	TRBJ1-1	TRBV19	TGTGCCAGTAGTACCCCGAGGGGGGGGAACACTGAAGCTTTCTTT	CASSTPRGGNTEAFF
.	TRBD1	TRBJ2-3	TRBV5-4	TGTGCCAGCAGCTTCCGGACAGGTACAGATACGCAGTATTTT	CASSFRTGTDTQYF
.	.	TRBJ2-3	TRBV4-3	TGCGCCAGCAGCCAATATGTAACTAGCAAAGATACGCAGTATTTT	CASSQYVTSKDTQYF
.	.	TRBJ2-7	TRBV9	TGTGCCAGCAGCGTAGGAGGGATGGGCTACGAGCAGTACTTC	CASSVGGMGYEQYF
.	TRBD1	TRBJ2-7	TRBV30	TGTGCCTGGAGGAGACGACAGGGATCCTACGAGCAGTACTTC	CAWRRRQGSYEQYF
large	TRBD1	TRBJ1-2	TRBV30	TGTGCCTGGAGTGTAGGACAGGTCACTAACTATGGCTACACCTTC	CAWSVGQVTNYGYTF
.	TRBD1	TRBJ2-2	TRBV5-1	TGCGCCAGCAGCAGGGGACAGGCCTCGAGATCCGGGGAGCTGTTTTTT	CASSRGQASRSGELFF
.	.	TRBJ2-4	TRBV10-2	TGCGCCAGCAGAGAGACAGTGACAGACATTCAGTACTTC	CASRETVTDIQYF